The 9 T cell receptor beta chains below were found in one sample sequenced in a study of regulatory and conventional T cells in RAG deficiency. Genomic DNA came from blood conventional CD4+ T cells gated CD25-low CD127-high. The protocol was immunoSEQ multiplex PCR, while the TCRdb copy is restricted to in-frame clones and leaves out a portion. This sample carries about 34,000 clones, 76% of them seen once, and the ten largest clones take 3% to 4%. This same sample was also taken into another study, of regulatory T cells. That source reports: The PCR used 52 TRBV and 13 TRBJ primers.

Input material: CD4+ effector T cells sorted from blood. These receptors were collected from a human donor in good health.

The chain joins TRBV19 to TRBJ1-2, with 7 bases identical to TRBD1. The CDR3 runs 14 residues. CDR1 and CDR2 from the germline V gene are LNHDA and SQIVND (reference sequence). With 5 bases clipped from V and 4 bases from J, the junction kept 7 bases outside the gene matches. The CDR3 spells CASSLQGNGYGYTF. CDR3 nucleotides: TGTGCCAGTAGTCTACAGGGGAATGGCTATGGCTACACCTTC.

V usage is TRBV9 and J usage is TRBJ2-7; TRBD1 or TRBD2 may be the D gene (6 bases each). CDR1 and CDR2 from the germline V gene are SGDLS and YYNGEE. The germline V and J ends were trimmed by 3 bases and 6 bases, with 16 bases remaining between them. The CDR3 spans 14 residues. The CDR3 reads CASSEGGGGSEQYF. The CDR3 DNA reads TGTGCCAGCAGCGAGGGGGGAGGTGGGAGCGAGCAGTACTTC. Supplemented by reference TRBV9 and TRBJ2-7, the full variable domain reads DSGVTQTPKHLITATGQRVTLRCSPRSGDLSVYWYQQSLDQGLQFLIQYYNGEERAKGNILERFSAQQFPDLHSELNLSSLELGDSALYFCASSEGGGGSEQYFGPGTRLTVT.

CDR3 protein: CASEGGGTDTQYF. CDR3 nucleotide sequence: TGTGCCTCTGAGGGGGGAGGCACAGATACGCAGTATTTT. The V call is TRBV6-1, the J call TRBJ2-3, with D tentatively TRBD1 or TRBD2 (6 bases each). Per the germline V gene, CDR1 is MNHNS and CDR2 is SASEGT. This CDR3 contains 13 residues. V gave up 11 bases and J gave up 1 base, with 13 bases separating them.

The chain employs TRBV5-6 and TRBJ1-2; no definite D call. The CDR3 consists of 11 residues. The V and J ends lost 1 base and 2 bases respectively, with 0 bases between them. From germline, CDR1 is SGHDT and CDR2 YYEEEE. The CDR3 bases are TGTGCCAGCAGCTTGAACTATGGCTACACCTTC. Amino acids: CASSLNYGYTF.

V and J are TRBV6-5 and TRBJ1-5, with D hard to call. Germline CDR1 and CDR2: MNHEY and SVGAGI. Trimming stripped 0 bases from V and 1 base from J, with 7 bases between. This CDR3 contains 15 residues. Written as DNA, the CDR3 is TGTGCCAGCAGTTACTCTCGCCAGAGCAATCAGCCCCAGCATTTT. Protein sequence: CASSYSRQSNQPQHF.

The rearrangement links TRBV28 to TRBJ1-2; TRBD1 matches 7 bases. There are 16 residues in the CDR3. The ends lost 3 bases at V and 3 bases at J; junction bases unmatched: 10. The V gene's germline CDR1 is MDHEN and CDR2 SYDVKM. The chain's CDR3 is CASSFGFSRGYYGYTF. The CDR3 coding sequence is TGTGCCAGCAGTTTTGGCTTTTCCAGGGGGTACTATGGCTACACCTTC.

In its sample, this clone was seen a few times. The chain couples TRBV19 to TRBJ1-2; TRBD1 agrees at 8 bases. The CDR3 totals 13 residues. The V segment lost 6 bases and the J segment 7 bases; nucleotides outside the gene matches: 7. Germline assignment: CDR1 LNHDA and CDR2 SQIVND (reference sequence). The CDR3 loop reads CASREDRVAGYTF. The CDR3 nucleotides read TGTGCCAGTAGGGAGGACAGGGTTGCTGGCTACACCTTC.

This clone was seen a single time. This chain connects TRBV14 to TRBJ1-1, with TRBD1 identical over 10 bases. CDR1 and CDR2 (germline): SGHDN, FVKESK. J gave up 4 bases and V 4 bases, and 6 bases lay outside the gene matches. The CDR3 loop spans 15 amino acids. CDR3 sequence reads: CASSRHWTGGTEAFF. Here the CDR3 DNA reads TGTGCCAGCAGCCGGCATTGGACAGGGGGCACTGAAGCTTTCTTT.

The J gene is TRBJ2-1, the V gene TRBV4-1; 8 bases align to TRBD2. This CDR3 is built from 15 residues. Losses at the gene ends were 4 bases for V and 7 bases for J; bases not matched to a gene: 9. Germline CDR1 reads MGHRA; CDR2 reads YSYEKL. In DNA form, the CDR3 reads TGCGCCAGCAGCCGTTTTACCGGGACTAGGAATGAGCAGTTCTTC. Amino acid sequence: CASSRFTGTRNEQFF.